Listed here are 16 T cell receptor beta chains from one sample, sequenced in a study of blood T cell repertoires in COVID-19. Only in-frame clones appear in the TCRdb table, and some are missing; sequencing was by immunoSEQ multiplex PCR. The sample has some 80,000 clones, approximately 81% seen once; the top ten hold around 9.9%. Sequencing was done on a sample of peripheral blood. These receptors originate from a man in his 60s with COVID-19, enrolled during active disease.

This chain links TRBV6-1 with TRBJ2-2, with unresolved D. The CDR3 is made up of 18 amino acids. Germline loops: CDR1 MNHNS, CDR2 SASEGT. Trimming removed 2 bases at V and 1 base at J, with 17 bases between. CDR3 region: CASSETAQALKNTGELFF. CDR3 bases: TGTGCCAGCAGTGAAACTGCCCAGGCCTTAAAGAACACCGGGGAGCTGTTTTTT.

This chain links TRBV25-1 with TRBJ1-4; 10 positions match TRBD1. Trimming at V came to 2 bases and at J to 3 bases, leaving 6 bases not matched to a gene. This CDR3 has 17 residues. Germline V lookup: CDR1 MGHDK, CDR2 SYGVNS. The CDR3 bases are TGTGCCAGCAGTGAACAGGGACAGGGGACACCTAATGAAAAACTGTTTTTT. It specifies CASSEQGQGTPNEKLFF.

Relative to its sample, this clone is medium-sized. The rearrangement joins TRBV2 to TRBJ1-2; D is perhaps TRBD1 (6 bases). The CDR3 runs to 14 residues. CDR1 SNHLY and CDR2 FYNNEI come from the germline V gene. Between the trimmed V and J ends, which lost 5 bases and 4 bases, there was a span of 14 bases. CDR3 sequence reads: CASSLNSDSYGYTF. Written as DNA, the CDR3 is TGTGCCAGCAGTTTAAACTCGGACAGCTATGGCTACACCTTC.

The rearrangement uses TRBV9 and TRBJ2-3; maybe TRBD1 (5 bases). Germline V gene lookup returns CDR1 SGDLS and CDR2 YYNGEE. Trimming stripped 0 bases from V and 8 bases from J, with 10 bases between. CDR3 length: 13 amino acids. The CDR3 nucleotides read TGTGCCAGCAGCGTAGCCAGGGCAGCTACGCAGTATTTT. It translates to CASSVARAATQYF.

This rearrangement joins TRBV19 to TRBJ2-7; D unresolved. The CDR3 totals 14 residues. Germline lookup yields CDR1 LNHDA and CDR2 SQIVND (reference sequence). Trimming pared 5 bases from V and 6 bases from J, leaving 17 bases between. The CDR3 sequence is CASSSTTTTSEQYF. Written as DNA, the CDR3 is TGTGCCAGTAGTTCCACTACTACTACGTCCGAGCAGTACTTC.

The genes are TRBV12-3 or TRBV12-4 and TRBJ2-5; weak D call: TRBD1 (5 bases). The CDR3 loop spans 13 amino acids. V lost 7 bases to trimming and J lost 2 bases, with 11 bases between them. The DNA of the CDR3 is TGTGCCAGCATAATCAGACAGCAAGAGACCCAGTACTTC. Translation: CASIIRQQETQYF.

This chain links TRBV7-6 with TRBJ2-3, with 8 nucleotides matching TRBD2. J was trimmed by 6 bases and V by 5 bases; bases with no gene match: 4. The CDR3 is made up of 13 amino acids. Germline CDR1 SGHVS, CDR2 FNYEAQ. CDR3 DNA sequence: TGTGCCAGCAGCCGGACTAGCATGGATACGCAGTATTTT. Protein: CASSRTSMDTQYF.

The rearrangement uses TRBV7-6 and TRBJ2-7; 7 nucleotides match TRBD2. Germline V gene data show CDR1 as SGHVS and CDR2 as FNYEAQ. V shed 2 bases and J 2 bases; nucleotides not matched to a gene: 0. The CDR3 contains 13 residues. The CDR3, as DNA: TGTGCCAGCAGCTTAAGCGGGACCTACGAGCAGTACTTC. Its translation is CASSLSGTYEQYF.

The chain combines TRBV3-1 (or the pseudogene TRBV3-2) with TRBJ2-2, with TRBD2 matching 11 bases. The CDR3 length is 19 residues. The ends lost 2 bases at V and 7 bases at J; junction bases unmatched: 15. Per the germline V gene, CDR1 is LGHDT and CDR2 is YNNKEL (reference sequence). The CDR3 nucleotides are TGTGCCAGCAGCCAAAGCCTAGGACTAGCGGGCCGAGGAGGCGGGGAGCTGTTTTTT. Translation gives CASSQSLGLAGRGGGELFF.

The CDR3 nucleotides read TGTGCCTGGAGTGTGGGGGGGGGTCCCAATGAGCAGTTCTTC. Translating it yields CAWSVGGGPNEQFF. This chain joins TRBV30 and TRBJ2-1; 7 nucleotides line up with TRBD2. The CDR3 consists of 14 residues. V was clipped by 0 bases and J by 6 bases; unmatched bases: 5. The germline gives CDR1 GTSNPN, CDR2 SVGIG (reference sequence). The full variable domain, in which reference TRBV30 and TRBJ2-1 provide the parts outside the CDR3, is SQTIHQWPATLVQPVGSPLSLECTVEGTSNPNLYWYRQAAGRGLQLLFYSVGIGQISSEVPQNLSASRPQDRQFILSSKKLLLSDSGFYLCAWSVGGGPNEQFFGPGTRLTVL.

The rearrangement links TRBV4-2 to TRBJ2-3; D is unclear. The ends were cut back, 3 bases at V and 4 bases at J, with 11 bases in the middle. Germline V lookup: CDR1 LGHNA, CDR2 YNFKEQ. The CDR3 covers 14 residues. CDR3 amino acids: CASSQGQMADTQYF. CDR3 coding DNA: TGTGCCAGCAGCCAGGGCCAGATGGCAGATACGCAGTATTTT.

This clone has more than one count but fewer than ten. The chain couples TRBV6-6 to TRBJ1-4; TRBD1 agrees at 10 bases. The junction had 2 bases not matched to a gene; V was cut back by 6 bases and J by 10 bases. The CDR3 extends over 12 amino acids. Germline V gene data show CDR1 as MNHNY and CDR2 as SVGAGI (reference sequence). The CDR3 coding sequence is TGTGCCAGCAGGCGACAGGGGGCAAAACTGTTTTTT. It encodes CASRRQGAKLFF.

This chain links TRBV29-1 with TRBJ2-7; 8 nucleotides agree with TRBD1. Per the germline V gene, CDR1 is SQVTM and CDR2 is ANQGSEA. The CDR3 contains 17 residues. J lost 3 bases, V lost 4 bases, and 17 bases had no gene match. The CDR3 bases are TGCAGCGTTGCCGGGACAGGATATCACAGTGGGTACTACGAGCAGTACTTC. Its translation is CSVAGTGYHSGYYEQYF.

The chain combines TRBV25-1 with TRBJ1-1, with D possibly matching TRBD1 (5 bases). In germline, CDR1 is MGHDK, CDR2 SYGVNS. CDR3 length: 13 residues. The V end was cut by 4 bases, the J end by 5 bases, with 11 bases between. The CDR3 sequence: CASSGAGRTEAFF. The CDR3 nucleotides are TGTGCCAGCAGTGGGGCAGGGCGAACTGAAGCTTTCTTT.

This rearrangement joins TRBV7-3 to TRBJ2-1; tentatively, D is TRBD1 (6 bases). Germline CDR1 and CDR2: SGHTA and FQGTGA. Trimming cost V 5 bases and J 2 bases, with 16 bases left between them. CDR3 length equals 16 residues. This chain's CDR3 is CASSPSGTKTYNEQFF. Here the CDR3 DNA reads TGTGCCAGCAGCCCTTCCGGGACAAAAACCTACAATGAGCAGTTCTTC.

The gene calls are TRBV2 and TRBJ1-2; D is undetermined. The V gene's germline CDR1 is SNHLY and CDR2 FYNNEI. The CDR3 runs to 15 residues. The ends were cut back, 2 bases at V and 2 bases at J, with 12 bases in the middle. The CDR3, as DNA: TGTGCCAGCAGTGAATTTCAGGCCGCAAACTATGGCTACACCTTC. Amino acids: CASSEFQAANYGYTF.